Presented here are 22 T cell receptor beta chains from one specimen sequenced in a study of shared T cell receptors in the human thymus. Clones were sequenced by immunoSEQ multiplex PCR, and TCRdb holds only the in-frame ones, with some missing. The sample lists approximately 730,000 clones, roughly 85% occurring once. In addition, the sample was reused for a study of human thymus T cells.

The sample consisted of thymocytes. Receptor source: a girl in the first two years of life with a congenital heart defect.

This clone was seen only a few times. The CDR3 nucleotides read TGTGCCATCAGTCCCCTTACTATCCCCTACAATGAGCAGTTCTTC. Encoded protein: CAISPLTIPYNEQFF. The gene calls are TRBV10-3 and TRBJ2-1, with D unclear. CDR3 size: 15 residues. In germline, CDR1 is ENHRY, CDR2 SYGVKD. V shed 5 bases and J shed 2 bases, with 13 bases lying between them.

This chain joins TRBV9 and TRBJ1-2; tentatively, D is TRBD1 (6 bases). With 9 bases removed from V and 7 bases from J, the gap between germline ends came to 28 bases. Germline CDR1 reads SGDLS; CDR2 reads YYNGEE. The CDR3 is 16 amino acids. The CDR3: CATPRGGRHRHSGYTF. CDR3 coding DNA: TGTGCCACCCCAAGGGGGGGGAGGCATAGGCATAGTGGCTACACCTTC.

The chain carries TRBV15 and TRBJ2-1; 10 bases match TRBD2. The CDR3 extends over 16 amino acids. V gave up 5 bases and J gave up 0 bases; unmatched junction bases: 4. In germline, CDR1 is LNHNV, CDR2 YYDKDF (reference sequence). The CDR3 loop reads CATSGASGGSYNEQFF. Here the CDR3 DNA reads TGTGCCACCAGCGGGGCTAGCGGGGGCTCCTACAATGAGCAGTTCTTC.

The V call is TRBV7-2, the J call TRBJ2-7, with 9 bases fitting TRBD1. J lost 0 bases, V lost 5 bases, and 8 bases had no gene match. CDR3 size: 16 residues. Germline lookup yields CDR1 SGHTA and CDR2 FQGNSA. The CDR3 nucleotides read TGTGCCAGCAGCGTTCGGGACAGGGATCTCTCCTACGAGCAGTACTTC. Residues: CASSVRDRDLSYEQYF.

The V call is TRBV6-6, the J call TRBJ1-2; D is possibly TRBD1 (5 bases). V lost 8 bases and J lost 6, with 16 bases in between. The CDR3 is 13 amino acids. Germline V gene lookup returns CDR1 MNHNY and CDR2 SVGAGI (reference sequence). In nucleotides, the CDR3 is TGTGCCAGCGCCTGGGGGGATGTCCATGGCTACACCTTC. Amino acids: CASAWGDVHGYTF.

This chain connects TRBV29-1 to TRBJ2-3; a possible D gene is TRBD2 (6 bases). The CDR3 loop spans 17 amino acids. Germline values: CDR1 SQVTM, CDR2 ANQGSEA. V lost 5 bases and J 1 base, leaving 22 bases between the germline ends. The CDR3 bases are TGCAGCGTTTTGAGCCCCCGGAGTAGGGAGGGCACAGATACGCAGTATTTT. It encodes CSVLSPRSREGTDTQYF.

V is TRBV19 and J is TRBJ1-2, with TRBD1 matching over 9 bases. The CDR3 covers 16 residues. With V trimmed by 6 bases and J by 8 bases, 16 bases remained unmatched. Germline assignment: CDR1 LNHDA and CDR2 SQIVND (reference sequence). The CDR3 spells CASRKKAGTGRRGYTF. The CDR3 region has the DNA TGTGCCAGTAGGAAGAAGGCCGGGACAGGGCGCCGGGGCTACACCTTC.

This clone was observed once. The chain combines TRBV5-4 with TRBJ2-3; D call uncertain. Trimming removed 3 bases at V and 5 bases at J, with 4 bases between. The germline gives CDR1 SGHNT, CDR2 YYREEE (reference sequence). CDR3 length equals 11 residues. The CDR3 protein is CASSSQDTQYF. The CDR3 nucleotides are TGTGCCAGCAGCTCCCAAGATACGCAGTATTTT.

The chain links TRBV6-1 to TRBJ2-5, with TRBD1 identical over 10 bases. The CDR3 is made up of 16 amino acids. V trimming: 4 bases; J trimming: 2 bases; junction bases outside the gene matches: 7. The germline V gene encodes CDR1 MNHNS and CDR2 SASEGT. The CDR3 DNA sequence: TGTGCCAGCAGTGGTCGGACAGGGGGGATTCAAGAGACCCAGTACTTC. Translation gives CASSGRTGGIQETQYF.

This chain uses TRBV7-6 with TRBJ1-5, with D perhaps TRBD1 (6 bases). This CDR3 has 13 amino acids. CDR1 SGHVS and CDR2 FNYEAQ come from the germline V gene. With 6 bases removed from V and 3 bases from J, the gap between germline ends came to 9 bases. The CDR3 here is CASRQGPNQPQHF. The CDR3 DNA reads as TGTGCCAGCAGACAGGGACCCAATCAGCCCCAGCATTTT.

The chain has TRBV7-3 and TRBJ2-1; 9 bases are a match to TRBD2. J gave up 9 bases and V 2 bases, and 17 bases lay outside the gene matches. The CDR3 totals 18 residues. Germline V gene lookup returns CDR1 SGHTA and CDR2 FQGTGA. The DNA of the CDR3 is TGTGCCAGCAGCTTATGGTGGTTTCGCGGGACTAGCAGGAGTGAGCAGTTCTTC. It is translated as CASSLWWFRGTSRSEQFF.

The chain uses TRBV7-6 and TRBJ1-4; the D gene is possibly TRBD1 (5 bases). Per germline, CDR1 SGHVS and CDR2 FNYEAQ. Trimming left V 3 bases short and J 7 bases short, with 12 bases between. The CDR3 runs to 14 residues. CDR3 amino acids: CASSFSTRGEKLFF. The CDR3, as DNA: TGTGCCAGCAGCTTTAGTACAAGGGGTGAAAAACTGTTTTTT.

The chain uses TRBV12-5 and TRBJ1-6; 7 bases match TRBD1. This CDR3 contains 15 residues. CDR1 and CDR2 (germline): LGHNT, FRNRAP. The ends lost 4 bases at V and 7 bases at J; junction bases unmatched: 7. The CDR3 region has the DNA TGTGCTAGTGGTTCCCGGGGGACAGAGAATTCACCCCTCCACTTT. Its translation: CASGSRGTENSPLHF.

CDR3 residues: CASSHPLFGGNQPQHF. The CDR3 DNA reads TGTGCCAGCAGCCATCCCCTTTTCGGGGGCAATCAGCCCCAGCATTTT. The chain links TRBV7-8 to TRBJ1-5; D not resolved. Germline CDR1 reads SGHVS; CDR2 reads FQNEAQ. Trimming took off 5 bases at V and 2 bases at J, with 16 bases between the two ends. The CDR3 sequence is 16 residues long. The full variable domain, in which reference TRBV7-8 and TRBJ1-5 provide the parts outside the CDR3, is GAGVSQSPRYKVAKRGQDVALRCDPISGHVSLFWYQQALGQGPEFLTYFQNEAQLDKSGLPSDRFFAERPEGSVSTLKIQRTQQEDSAVYLCASSHPLFGGNQPQHFGDGTRLSIL.

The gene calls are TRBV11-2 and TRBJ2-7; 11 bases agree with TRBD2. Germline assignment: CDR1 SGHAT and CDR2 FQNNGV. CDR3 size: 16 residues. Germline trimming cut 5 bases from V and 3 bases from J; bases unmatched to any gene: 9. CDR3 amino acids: CASSPATSGVFYEQYF. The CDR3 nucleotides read TGTGCCAGCAGCCCCGCGACTAGCGGGGTTTTCTACGAGCAGTACTTC.

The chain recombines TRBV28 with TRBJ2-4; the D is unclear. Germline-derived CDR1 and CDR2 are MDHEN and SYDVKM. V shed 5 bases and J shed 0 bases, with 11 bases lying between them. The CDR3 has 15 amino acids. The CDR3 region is CASSLTRQAKNIQYF. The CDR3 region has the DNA TGTGCCAGCAGTCTGACACGGCAAGCCAAAAACATTCAGTACTTC.

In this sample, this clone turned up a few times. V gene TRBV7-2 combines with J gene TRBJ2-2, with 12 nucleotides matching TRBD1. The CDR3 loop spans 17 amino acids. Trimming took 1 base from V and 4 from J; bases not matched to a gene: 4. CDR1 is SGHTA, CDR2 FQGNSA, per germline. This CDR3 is CASSLGDRGRVTGELFF. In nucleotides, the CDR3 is TGTGCCAGCAGCTTAGGGGACAGGGGGCGCGTCACCGGGGAGCTGTTTTTT.

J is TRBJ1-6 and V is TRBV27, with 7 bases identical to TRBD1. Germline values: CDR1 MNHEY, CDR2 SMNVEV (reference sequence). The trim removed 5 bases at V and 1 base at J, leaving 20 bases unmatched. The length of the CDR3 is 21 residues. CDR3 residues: CASSRLSLDRFTTSYNSPLHF. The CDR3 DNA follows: TGTGCCAGCAGTCGCCTCTCCTTGGACAGGTTTACAACGTCCTATAATTCACCCCTCCACTTT.

CDR3 residues: CASRSLTDTQYF. In DNA form, the CDR3 reads TGTGCCAGCAGAAGCCTCACAGATACGCAGTATTTT. J is TRBJ2-3 and V is TRBV27; no clear D. This CDR3 region has 12 residues. V lost 6 bases, J lost 2 bases, and 6 bases lay in between. The germline gives CDR1 MNHEY, CDR2 SMNVEV (reference sequence).

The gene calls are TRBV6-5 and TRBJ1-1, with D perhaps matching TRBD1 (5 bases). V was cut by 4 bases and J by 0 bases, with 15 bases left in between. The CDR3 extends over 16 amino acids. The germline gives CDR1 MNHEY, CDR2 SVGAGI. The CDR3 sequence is CASSWGGRQMNTEAFF. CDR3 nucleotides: TGTGCCAGCAGTTGGGGGGGAAGACAAATGAACACTGAAGCTTTCTTT.

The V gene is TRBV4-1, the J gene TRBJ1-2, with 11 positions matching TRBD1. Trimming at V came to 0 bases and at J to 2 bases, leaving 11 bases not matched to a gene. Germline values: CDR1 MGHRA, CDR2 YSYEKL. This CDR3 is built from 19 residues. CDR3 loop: CASSQDGVEDRGLNYGYTF. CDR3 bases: TGCGCCAGCAGCCAAGATGGGGTCGAGGACAGGGGGCTGAACTATGGCTACACCTTC.

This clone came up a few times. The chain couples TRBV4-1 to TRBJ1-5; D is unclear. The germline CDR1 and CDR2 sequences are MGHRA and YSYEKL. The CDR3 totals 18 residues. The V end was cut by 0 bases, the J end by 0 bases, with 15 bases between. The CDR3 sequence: CASSQEAETPGSNQPQHF. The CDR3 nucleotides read TGCGCCAGCAGCCAAGAAGCGGAAACACCCGGTAGCAATCAGCCCCAGCATTTT.